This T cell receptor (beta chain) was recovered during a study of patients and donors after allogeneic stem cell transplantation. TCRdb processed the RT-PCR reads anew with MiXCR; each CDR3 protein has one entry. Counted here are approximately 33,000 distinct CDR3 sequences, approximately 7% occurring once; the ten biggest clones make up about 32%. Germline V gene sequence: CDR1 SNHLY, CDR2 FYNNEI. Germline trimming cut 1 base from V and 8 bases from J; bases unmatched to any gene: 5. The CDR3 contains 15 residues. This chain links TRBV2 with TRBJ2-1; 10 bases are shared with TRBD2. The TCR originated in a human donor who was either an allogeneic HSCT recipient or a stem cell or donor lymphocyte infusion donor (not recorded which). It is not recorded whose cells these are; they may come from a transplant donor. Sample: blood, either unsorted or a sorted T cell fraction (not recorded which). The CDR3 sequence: CASSEGASGSYEQFF. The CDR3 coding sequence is TGTGCCAGCAGTGAAGGGGCTAGCGGGAGCTATGAGCAGTTCTTC.